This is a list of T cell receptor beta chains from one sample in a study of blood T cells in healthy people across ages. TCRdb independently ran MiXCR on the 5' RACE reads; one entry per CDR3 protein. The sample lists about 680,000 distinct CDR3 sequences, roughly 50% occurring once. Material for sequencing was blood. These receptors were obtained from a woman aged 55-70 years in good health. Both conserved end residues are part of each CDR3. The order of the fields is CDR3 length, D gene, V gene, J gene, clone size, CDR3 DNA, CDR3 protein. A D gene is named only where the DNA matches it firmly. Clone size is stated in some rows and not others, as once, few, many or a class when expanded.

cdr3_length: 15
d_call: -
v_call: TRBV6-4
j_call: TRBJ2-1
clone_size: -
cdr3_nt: TGTGCCAGCAGTGGCAGGGCGGTGCAACAAGAGACCCAGTTCTTC
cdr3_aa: CASSGRAVQQETQFF

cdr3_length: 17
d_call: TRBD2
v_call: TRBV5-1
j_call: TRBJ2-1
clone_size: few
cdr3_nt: TGCGCCAGCAGCCTATACCCCGGGACTAGCGGGAGTGGGGAGCAGTTCTTC
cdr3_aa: CASSLYPGTSGSGEQFF

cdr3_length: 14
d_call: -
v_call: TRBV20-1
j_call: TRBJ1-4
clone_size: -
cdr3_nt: TGCAGTGCTCGACGGGGTCATCTTAATGAAAAACTGTTTTTT
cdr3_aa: CSARRGHLNEKLFF

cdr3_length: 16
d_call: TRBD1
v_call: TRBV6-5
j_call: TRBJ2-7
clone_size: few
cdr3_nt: TGTGCCAGCAGTTACTCGGAACTCAGGGGGCTTTACGAGCAGTACTTC
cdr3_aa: CASSYSELRGLYEQYF

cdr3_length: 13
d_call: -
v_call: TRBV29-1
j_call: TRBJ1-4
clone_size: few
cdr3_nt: TGCAGCGTTGAGAGTCCGGATAATGAAAAACTGTTTTTT
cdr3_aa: CSVESPDNEKLFF

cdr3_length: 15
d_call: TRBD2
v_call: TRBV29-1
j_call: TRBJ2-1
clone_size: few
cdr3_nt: TGCAGCGTTGTCGGGGCTAGCGGGAGTAAGTATGAGCAGTTCTTC
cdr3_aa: CSVVGASGSKYEQFF

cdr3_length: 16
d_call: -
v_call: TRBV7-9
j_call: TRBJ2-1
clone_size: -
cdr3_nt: TGTGCCAGCAGCAGCTCAGGGTTCTGGACGGTCAATGAGCAGTTCTTC
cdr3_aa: CASSSSGFWTVNEQFF

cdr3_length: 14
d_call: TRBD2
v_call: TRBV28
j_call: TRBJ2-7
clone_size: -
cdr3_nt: TGTGCCAGCAGTGGGGCGGGAGGACTCTACGAGCAGTACTTC
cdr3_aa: CASSGAGGLYEQYF

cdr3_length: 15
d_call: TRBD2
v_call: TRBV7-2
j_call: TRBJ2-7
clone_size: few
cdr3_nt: TGTGCCAGCAGCTTTGGCGGGAGCGAGAGCTACGAGCAGTACTTC
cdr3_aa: CASSFGGSESYEQYF

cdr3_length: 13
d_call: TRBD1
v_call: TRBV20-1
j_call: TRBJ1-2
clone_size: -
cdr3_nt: TGCAGTGCTCGCGGGACAGTGAACTATGGCTACACCTTC
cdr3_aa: CSARGTVNYGYTF

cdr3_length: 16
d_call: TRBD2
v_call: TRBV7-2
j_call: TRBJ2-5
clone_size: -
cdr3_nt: TGTGCCAGCAGCAAAGATCCGGGACTAGCGGGAGTGAGGCAGTACTTC
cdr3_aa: CASSKDPGLAGVRQYF

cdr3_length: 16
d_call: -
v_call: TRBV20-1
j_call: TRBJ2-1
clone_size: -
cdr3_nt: TGCAGTGCCCCCGACAGGCAACATAGAAAAAACAATGAGCAGTTCTTC
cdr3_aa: CSAPDRQHRKNNEQFF

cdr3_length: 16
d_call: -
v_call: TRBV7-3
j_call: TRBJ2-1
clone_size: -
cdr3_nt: TGTGCCAGCAGCCCTCGTGGGACTTATTCCTACAATGAGCAGTTCTTC
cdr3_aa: CASSPRGTYSYNEQFF

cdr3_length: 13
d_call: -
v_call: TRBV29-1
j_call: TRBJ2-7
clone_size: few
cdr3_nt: TGCAGCGTAGGCGGACGGGAATCCTACGAGCAGTACTTC
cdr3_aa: CSVGGRESYEQYF

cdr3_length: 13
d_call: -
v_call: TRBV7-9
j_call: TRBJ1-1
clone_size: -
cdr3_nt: TGTGCCAGCAGCTCTAGCGGGGTTCTTGAAGCTTTCTTT
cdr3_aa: CASSSSGVLEAFF

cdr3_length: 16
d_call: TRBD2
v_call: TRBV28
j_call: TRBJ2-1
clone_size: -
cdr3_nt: TGTGCCAGCAGTCAAGGGGGGACTAGCGGGATCTATGAGCAGTTCTTC
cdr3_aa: CASSQGGTSGIYEQFF

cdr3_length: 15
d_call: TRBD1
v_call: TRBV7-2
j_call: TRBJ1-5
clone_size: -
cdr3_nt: TGTGCCAGCAGCTTAGGCAGGGGGCTTTTTCAGCCCCAGCATTTT
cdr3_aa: CASSLGRGLFQPQHF

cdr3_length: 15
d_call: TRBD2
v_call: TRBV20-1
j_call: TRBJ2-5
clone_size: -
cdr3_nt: TGCAGTGCTAACACCCTTAGCGGGGCTCAAGAGACCCAGTACTTC
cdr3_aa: CSANTLSGAQETQYF

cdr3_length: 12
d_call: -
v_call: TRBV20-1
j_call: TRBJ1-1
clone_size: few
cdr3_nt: TGCAGTGCTAGAGATCTGACACAAACGGCTTTCTTT
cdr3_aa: CSARDLTQTAFF

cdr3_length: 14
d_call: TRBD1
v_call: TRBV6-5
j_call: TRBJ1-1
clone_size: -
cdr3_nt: TGTGCCAGCAGTTCTTGGACAGGAACAACTGAAGCTTTCTTT
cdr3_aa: CASSSWTGTTEAFF

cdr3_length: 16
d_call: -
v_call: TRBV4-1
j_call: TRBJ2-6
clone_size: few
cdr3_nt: TGCGCCAGCAGCCAAGAGTTGGGGTCTGGGGCCAACGTCCTGACTTTC
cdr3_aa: CASSQELGSGANVLTF

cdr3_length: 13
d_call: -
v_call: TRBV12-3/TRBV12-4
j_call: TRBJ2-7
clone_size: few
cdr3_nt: TGTGCCAGCACTAAAGGACACTACTACGAGCAGTACTTC
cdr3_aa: CASTKGHYYEQYF

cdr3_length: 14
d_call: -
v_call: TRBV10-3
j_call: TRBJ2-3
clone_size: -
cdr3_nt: TGTGCCATCAGTGTTACGGGAGTCACAGATACGCAGTATTTT
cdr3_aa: CAISVTGVTDTQYF

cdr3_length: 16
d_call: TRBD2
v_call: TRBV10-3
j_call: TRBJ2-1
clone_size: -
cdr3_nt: TGTGCCATCAGTGAACCTAGCGGGAGGGCCGTCCATGAGCAGTTCTTC
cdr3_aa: CAISEPSGRAVHEQFF

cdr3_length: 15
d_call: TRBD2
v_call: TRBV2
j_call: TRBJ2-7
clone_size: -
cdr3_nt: TGTGCCAGCACGCGGGAGGCGGGAAGCTCCTACGAGCAGTACTTC
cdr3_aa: CASTREAGSSYEQYF